What follows are 25 T cell receptor beta chains derived from one specimen sequenced in a study of regulatory T cells in long-lasting Graves disease (dated by TCRdb to the early 2020s). The library was prepared using multiplex PCR. TCRdb names Illumina HiSeq 4000 as the instrument used. TCR beta libraries were built with iRepertoire HTBI primers and Arm-PCR amplification of CDR3 regions. TCRdb reran the public reads through fastp at Q25 and MiXCR, keeping productive beta chains. Rows merge per CDR3 protein into single entries with the most common DNA and genes. The sample table shows 530,000 or so distinct CDR3 sequences, and 13% are seen once. Jointly, the top ten make up about 10% of the sample. The sample's time point label is to be understood as: newly diagnosed GD, antithyroid drugs for less than 3 months. For both TCR sequencing and RNA sequencing, RNA was extracted from PBMCs in TRIzol. Another study also made use of these data, one on T cells in Graves' hyperthyroidism and ophthalmopathy.

The sample was peripheral blood mononuclear cells (PBMCs), taken at new diagnosis, from a patient treated with antithyroid drugs. All receptors come from a man aged 25-45 years with Graves disease. Donor details come from another sample of the same person, matched by shared clones.

This clonotype was seen many times. The rearrangement links TRBV11-2 to TRBJ2-1, with 7 bases that match TRBD2. V lost 3 bases and J lost 6; bases outside the gene matches: 5. Germline CDR1 reads SGHAT; CDR2 reads FQNNGV. CDR3 size: 14 residues. The CDR3 sequence: CASSFDGGGNEQFF. CDR3 bases: TGTGCCAGCAGCTTCGATGGGGGGGGCAATGAGCAGTTCTTC. Filled out from reference TRBV11-2 and TRBJ2-1, the complete variable domain reads EAGVAQSPRYKIIEKRQSVAFWCNPISGHATLYWYQQILGQGPKLLIQFQNNGVVDDSQLPKDRFSAERLKGVDSTLKIQPAKLEDSAVYLCASSFDGGGNEQFFGPGTRLTVL.

The chain links TRBV4-1 to TRBJ2-1, with 13 bases aligning to TRBD2. In germline, CDR1 is MGHRA, CDR2 YSYEKL. The junction had 10 bases not matched to a gene; V was cut back by 0 bases and J by 2 bases. This CDR3 contains 20 residues. CDR3 in amino acids: CASSQDAGLAGYGAYNEQFF. The CDR3 coding sequence is TGCGCCAGCAGCCAAGATGCGGGACTAGCGGGATACGGGGCCTACAATGAGCAGTTCTTC.

This clonotype was seen a handful of times. The V and J genes are TRBV25-1 and TRBJ1-1; weak D call: TRBD1 (6 bases). The CDR3 sequence is 15 residues long. With 3 bases removed from V and 0 bases from J, the gap between germline ends came to 11 bases. CDR1 MGHDK and CDR2 SYGVNS come from the germline V gene. The CDR3 loop is CASSDSGQLNTEAFF. CDR3 sequence (DNA): TGTGCCAGCAGTGACTCTGGACAGTTGAACACTGAAGCTTTCTTT.

A few counts support this clonotype. The chain joins TRBV20-1 to TRBJ2-1; D perhaps matches TRBD2 (5 bases). The germline V gene encodes CDR1 DFQATT and CDR2 SNEGSKA (reference sequence). The CDR3 contains 13 residues. V dropped 3 bases and J dropped 13 bases, with 19 bases sitting between them. The DNA for the CDR3 is TGCAGTGCTAGGTCTAACGAGGGCTCGAGACAGTTCTTC. It encodes CSARSNEGSRQFF.

The V gene is TRBV18, the J gene TRBJ2-3, with D perhaps matching TRBD2 (5 bases). CDR3 length equals 14 residues. CDR1 and CDR2 from the germline V gene are KGHSH and LQKENI. Trimming took 5 bases from V and 2 from J, leaving 11 bases between them. The CDR3: CASSSYGNTDTQYF. CDR3 sequence (DNA): TGTGCCAGCTCATCCTACGGGAACACAGATACGCAGTATTTT.

This clonotype has a handful of counts. V and J are TRBV29-1 and TRBJ2-7; TRBD2 is a possible D gene (6 bases). This CDR3 comprises 13 residues. Germline V gene data show CDR1 as SQVTM and CDR2 as ANQGSEA. V was clipped by 0 bases and J by 2 bases, with 8 bases between them. The CDR3 DNA reads TGCAGCGTTGAAGAAGGCGGGGCCTACGAGCAGTACTTC. This codes for CSVEEGGAYEQYF.

J is TRBJ2-7 and V is TRBV11-2; D may be TRBD1 (6 bases). CDR3 length equals 14 residues. Germline lookup yields CDR1 SGHAT and CDR2 FQNNGV. V dropped 1 base and J dropped 3 bases, with 10 bases sitting between them. In DNA, the CDR3 is TGTGCCAGCAGCTTAGCAGGGGCGTTCTACGAGCAGTACTTC. This gives the protein CASSLAGAFYEQYF.

This rearrangement joins TRBV7-2 to TRBJ2-7; possibly TRBD1 for D (6 bases). Trimming removed 7 bases from V and 3 bases from J, with 13 bases in between. Looked up from germline, CDR1 is SGHTA and CDR2 is FQGNSA. The CDR3 is 13 amino acids. The CDR3 loop reads CASMGHSNYEQYF. CDR3 coding DNA: TGTGCCAGCATGGGACACTCAAACTACGAGCAGTACTTC.

This clonotype was observed many times. This chain links TRBV27 with TRBJ2-3; D is possibly TRBD2 (6 bases). CDR1 and CDR2 (germline): MNHEY, SMNVEV (reference sequence). This CDR3 has 17 residues. The V and J ends lost 5 bases and 1 base respectively, with 19 bases between them. The CDR3 region has the DNA TGTGCCAGCAGTCCGGGACTGGGGGGTGGAGGCACAGATACGCAGTATTTT. As protein: CASSPGLGGGGTDTQYF.

The V and J genes are TRBV29-1 and TRBJ2-7, with TRBD1 matching over 9 bases. Germline loops: CDR1 SQVTM, CDR2 ANQGSEA. The length of the CDR3 is 14 residues. The J segment lost 1 base and the V segment lost 4 bases, leaving 5 bases of the junction unmatched. The CDR3 nucleotides are TGCAGCGTTGTGCTGGGGACAGGGTCCTACGAGCAGTACTTC. It codes for CSVVLGTGSYEQYF.

This clonotype was seen at least ten times. The chain joins TRBV5-1 to TRBJ2-7, with 10 bases aligning to TRBD1. The CDR3 has 14 residues. Trimming removed 1 base from V and 6 bases from J; junction bases left unmatched: 4. CDR1 is SGHRS and CDR2 is YFSETQ in the germline V gene. CDR3 protein: CASSLWDRGTEQYF. The CDR3 DNA is TGCGCCAGCAGCTTGTGGGACAGGGGCACCGAGCAGTACTTC.

This clonotype was observed a few times. The V gene is TRBV19, the J gene TRBJ1-2, with D unresolved. The CDR3 runs to 15 residues. With 1 base removed from V and 3 bases from J, the gap between germline ends came to 12 bases. Germline V gene sequence: CDR1 LNHDA, CDR2 SQIVND (reference sequence). The CDR3 nucleotides read TGTGCCAGTAGTATAGTTATGACGCGGGACTATGGCTACACCTTC. It codes for CASSIVMTRDYGYTF. Drawing the rest from reference TRBV19 and TRBJ1-2, the complete variable domain is DGGITQSPKYLFRKEGQNVTLSCEQNLNHDAMYWYRQDPGQGLRLIYYSQIVNDFQKGDIAEGYSVSREKKESFPLTVTSAQKNPTAFYLCASSIVMTRDYGYTFGSGTRLTVV.

In this sample, this clonotype turned up many times. This chain uses TRBV12-3 or TRBV12-4 with TRBJ1-2; D gene uncertain. V lost 7 bases to trimming and J lost 0 bases, with 9 bases between them. The CDR3 sequence is 13 residues long. This CDR3 reads CASTLEANYGYTF. As DNA, the CDR3 is TGTGCCAGCACCCTTGAGGCTAACTATGGCTACACCTTC.

This clonotype appeared a few times. CDR3 protein: CASSAYSYYEQYF. CDR3 nucleotides: TGTGCCAGCAGTGCCTATTCCTACTACGAGCAGTACTTC. This chain links TRBV6-1 with TRBJ2-7; the D is unclear. CDR3 length: 13 residues. Germline lookup yields CDR1 MNHNS and CDR2 SASEGT. The germline V and J ends were trimmed by 4 bases and 3 bases, with 10 bases remaining between them.

This clonotype came up a few times. The V call is TRBV7-8, the J call TRBJ1-2; 10 positions match TRBD1. V was clipped by 5 bases and J by 3 bases; unmatched bases: 6. This CDR3 is 15 amino acids long. The V gene's germline CDR1 is SGHVS and CDR2 FQNEAQ. The chain's CDR3 is CASSLGQGIDYGYTF. The CDR3 bases are TGTGCCAGCAGCCTGGGACAGGGGATCGACTATGGCTACACCTTC.

Ten or more counts support this clonotype. This chain links TRBV7-3 with TRBJ2-2; D ambiguous. The CDR3 sequence is 14 residues long. The germline V gene has CDR1 SGHTA and CDR2 FQGTGA. Trimming removed 5 bases from V and 6 bases from J, with 13 bases in between. The DNA for the CDR3 is TGTGCCAGCAGCCCCCCAGATGTGGCCGGGGAGCTGTTTTTT. It is translated as CASSPPDVAGELFF. The complete variable domain, with remaining parts taken from reference TRBV7-3 and TRBJ2-2, reads GAGVSQTPSNKVTEKGKYVELRCDPISGHTALYWYRQSLGQGPEFLIYFQGTGAADDSGLPNDRFFAVRPEGSVSTLKIQRTERGDSAVYLCASSPPDVAGELFFGEGSRLTVL.

The chain carries TRBV3-1 and TRBJ2-7; weak D call: TRBD1 (5 bases). Germline CDR1 and CDR2: LGHDT and YNNKEL (reference sequence). The CDR3 loop spans 13 amino acids. V was shortened by 1 base and J by 6 bases, with 10 bases between the two germline ends. CDR3 sequence reads: CASSQVARGEQYF. CDR3 sequence (DNA): TGTGCCAGCAGCCAAGTTGCAAGGGGCGAGCAGTACTTC.

This clonotype was recorded many times. The chain recombines TRBV30 with TRBJ2-1, with D uncertain. With 7 bases removed from V and 12 bases from J, the gap between germline ends came to 13 bases. This CDR3 is 10 amino acids long. The germline gives CDR1 GTSNPN, CDR2 SVGIG (reference sequence). The CDR3, as DNA: TGTGCCTCTCCGGAGTTGGGGCAGTTCTTC. Translating gives CASPELGQFF.

Notes on this clonotype: A much bigger clone sits one base away, suggesting this may be a read error. V gene TRBV2 combines with J gene TRBJ2-4, with a possible D match to TRBD1 (5 bases). Germline assignment: CDR1 SNHLY and CDR2 FYNNEI. The CDR3 is made up of 12 amino acids. The V end was cut by 6 bases, the J end by 13 bases, with 16 bases between. CDR3 DNA: TGTGCCAGCAGGCGGCAGGGCAATGAGCAGTACTTC. As protein: CASRRQGNEQYF. Full variable domain (missing parts from reference TRBV2 and TRBJ2-4): EPEVTQTPSHQVTQMGQEVILRCVPISNHLYFYWYRQILGQKVEFLVSFYNNEISEKSEIFDDQFSVERPDGSNFTLKIRSTKLEDSAMYFCASRRQGNEQYFGAGTRLSVL.

A remark on this clonotype: One end of the junction does not line up with germline, which may come from a read error. This sequence joins TRBV19 and TRBJ2-1; unclear D gene. This CDR3 region has 15 residues. Germline V lookup: CDR1 LNHDA, CDR2 SQIVND (reference sequence). The DNA for the CDR3 is TGTGCCAGTGGTATAGACCCCTGGTCCTACAATGAGCAGTTCTTC. As protein: CASGIDPWSYNEQFF.

The table lists this clonotype with a few counts. The chain links TRBV20-1 to TRBJ2-5; possibly TRBD1 or TRBD2 for D (6 bases each). The V end lost 5 bases, the J end lost 5 bases, and 18 bases lay between the germline ends. From germline, CDR1 is DFQATT and CDR2 SNEGSKA (reference sequence). CDR3 length: 14 amino acids. The CDR3 sequence is CSAGRLGRGETQYF. DNA of the CDR3: TGCAGTGCTGGTCGACTAGGAAGGGGGGAGACCCAGTACTTC.

With respect to this clonotype: This likely reflects a read error, since a far larger clone is one base away. V gene TRBV13 combines with J gene TRBJ2-1; 9 bases match TRBD2. Germline V gives CDR1 PRHDT, CDR2 FYEKMQ (reference sequence). CDR3 length: 13 amino acids. Losses at the gene ends were 11 bases for V and 10 bases for J; bases not matched to a gene: 12. The DNA of the CDR3 is TGTGCCGGTCCTAGCGGGGCTCCTTACGAGCAGTTCTTC. Protein: CAGPSGAPYEQFF.

On this clonotype itself: Given a far larger clone just one base away, this is likely a sequencing read error. This chain joins TRBV2 and TRBJ2-5; maybe TRBD1 (6 bases). This CDR3 has 14 residues. Germline-derived CDR1 and CDR2 are SNHLY and FYNNEI. The CDR3 nucleotides are TGTGCCAGCAGTTTGTGGGGGCGCCAAGAGACCCAGTGCTTC. Residues: CASSLWGRQETQCF.

In this sample, this clonotype turned up a few times. The gene calls are TRBV6-1 and TRBJ1-1; D unresolved. The CDR3 is 11 amino acids. Trimming left V 8 bases short and J 11 bases short, with 15 bases between. The germline V gene encodes CDR1 MNHNS and CDR2 SASEGT. CDR3 DNA: TGTGCCAGCTCACTGGAGGGAGGTGCTTTCTTT. Amino acids: CASSLEGGAFF.

The chain links TRBV7-3 to TRBJ2-1; D gene ambiguous. CDR1 SGHTA and CDR2 FQGTGA come from the germline V gene. Trimming shortened V by 4 bases and J by 0 bases, and 13 bases separated the two germline ends. There are 16 residues in the CDR3. DNA of the CDR3: TGTGCCAGCAGCTCCGAACCGGCGAGCTCCTACAATGAGCAGTTCTTC. This codes for CASSSEPASSYNEQFF. Using reference TRBV7-3 and TRBJ2-1 for the parts outside the CDR3, the full variable domain is GAGVSQTPSNKVTEKGKYVELRCDPISGHTALYWYRQSLGQGPEFLIYFQGTGAADDSGLPNDRFFAVRPEGSVSTLKIQRTERGDSAVYLCASSSEPASSYNEQFFGPGTRLTVL.